The 27 T cell receptor beta chains below all came from one sample that was sequenced in a study of breast tumors, draining lymph nodes, adjacent tissues. TCRdb called the multiplex PCR reads again in MiXCR, with one record for every CDR3 protein. The data show approximately 140,000 distinct CDR3 sequences, about 31% seen once. The lymph nodes were axillary draining lymph nodes from breast cancer patients. Material for sequencing was axillary lymph node tissue. All receptors come from a female donor with breast cancer. Some clones in this sample may be carry-over from other donors' samples.

V and J are TRBV5-6 and TRBJ1-6; 7 bases agree with TRBD1. Germline V gene sequence: CDR1 SGHDT, CDR2 YYEEEE. The CDR3 length is 17 residues. V shed 6 bases, J shed 5 bases, and the junction held 14 bases outside the gene matches. CDR3 protein: CASTPGGGLTDNSPLHF. The CDR3 DNA is TGTGCCAGCACCCCAGGGGGAGGACTGACGGATAATTCACCCCTCCACTTT.

Comment on this clonotype: The final CDR3 position lacks the conserved phenylalanine or tryptophan, pointing to a likely read error. The chain combines TRBV6-5 with TRBJ1-2; TRBD1 aligns across 12 bases. This CDR3 has 18 amino acids. With 5 bases clipped from V and 1 base from J, the junction kept 11 bases outside the gene matches. Germline V gene sequence: CDR1 MNHEY, CDR2 SVGAGI. The CDR3, as DNA: TGTGCCAGCAGTCACGCCGGGACAGGGGGCAGGGGTAACTATGGCTACACCCTC. It specifies CASSHAGTGGRGNYGYTL.

This clonotype has only a few counts. J is TRBJ2-3 and V is TRBV2, with D perhaps given as TRBD1 or TRBD2 (6 bases each). V was pared by 0 bases and J by 6 bases, with 19 bases between. The CDR3 loop spans 17 amino acids. CDR1 is SNHLY, CDR2 FYNNEI, per germline. In DNA, the CDR3 is TGTGCCAGCAGTGAAGCGGCCTATAGCGGAGGGGGGGATACGCAGTATTTT. It yields the protein CASSEAAYSGGGDTQYF.

This clonotype was observed at least ten times. This chain joins TRBV5-1 and TRBJ1-6; D may be TRBD1 (6 bases). CDR1 and CDR2 (germline): SGHRS, YFSETQ. The ends were cut back, 3 bases at V and 8 bases at J, with 15 bases in the middle. This CDR3 spans 15 amino acids. The chain's CDR3 is CASSSQGYGDSPLHF. Written as DNA, the CDR3 is TGCGCCAGCAGCTCACAGGGCTACGGGGATTCACCCCTCCACTTT.

J is TRBJ2-1 and V is TRBV7-2, with D perhaps matching TRBD1 (5 bases). The CDR3 sequence is 14 residues long. V lost 5 bases and J 6 bases, leaving 14 bases between the germline ends. Germline loops: CDR1 SGHTA, CDR2 FQGNSA. The CDR3 sequence: CTSSQDWTFNEQFF. The CDR3 DNA reads as TGTACCAGCAGCCAAGATTGGACATTCAATGAGCAGTTCTTC.

This clonotype was seen at least ten times. This may be a read error, as it is one base from a much larger clone. The V call is TRBV5-1, the J call TRBJ1-4; tentative D call: TRBD1 (5 bases). The CDR3 extends over 13 amino acids. Germline V CDR1 and CDR2: SGHRS, YFSETQ. The CDR3 protein is CASSQGGGENLFF. The CDR3 nucleotides are TGCGCCAGCAGTCAGGGTGGAGGTGAAAACCTGTTTTTT.

This clonotype was counted many times. The gene calls are TRBV12-3 or TRBV12-4 and TRBJ2-5, with TRBD2 as a possible D gene (5 bases). V dropped 3 bases and J dropped 1 base, with 12 bases sitting between them. This CDR3 contains 15 residues. The CDR3 here is CASSFIGDLQETQYF. Written as DNA, the CDR3 is TGTGCCAGCAGTTTTATCGGGGATCTCCAAGAGACCCAGTACTTC.

At least ten counts were recorded for this clonotype. The chain couples TRBV12-3 or TRBV12-4 to TRBJ1-6, with D perhaps TRBD1 (5 bases). This CDR3 comprises 15 residues. Trimming left V 9 bases short and J 7 bases short, with 19 bases between. The CDR3: CASAGTGGINSPLHF. The CDR3 coding sequence is TGTGCCAGTGCCGGGACGGGGGGAATAAATTCACCCCTCCACTTT.

Ten or more counts support this clonotype. This chain joins TRBV6-6 and TRBJ2-3; D might be TRBD2 (6 bases). V was clipped by 4 bases and J by 0 bases, with 20 bases between them. The CDR3 has 18 residues. Looked up from germline, CDR1 is MNHNY and CDR2 is SVGAGI (reference sequence). CDR3 sequence (DNA): TGTGCCAGCAGTTTTGGAGGGAAACGTACCGGCAGCACAGATACGCAGTATTTT. As protein: CASSFGGKRTGSTDTQYF.

At least ten counts were recorded for this clonotype. This chain connects TRBV11-2 to TRBJ1-4, with TRBD1 matching 10 bases. The V and J ends lost 4 bases and 7 bases, in that order; junction bases with no gene match: 6. The CDR3 has 15 amino acids. The germline CDR1 and CDR2 sequences are SGHAT and FQNNGV. CDR3 in DNA: TGTGCCAGCAGCTGGGGGGGACAGGGGATTGAAAAACTGTTTTTT. Translating gives CASSWGGQGIEKLFF. Based on the CDR3 plus reference TRBV11-2 and TRBJ1-4, the full variable domain is EAGVAQSPRYKIIEKRQSVAFWCNPISGHATLYWYQQILGQGPKLLIQFQNNGVVDDSQLPKDRFSAERLKGVDSTLKIQPAKLEDSAVYLCASSWGGQGIEKLFFGSGTQLSVL.

This clonotype was counted at least ten times. The V gene is TRBV6-6, the J gene TRBJ2-7, with D perhaps TRBD1 (6 bases). The germline V gene encodes CDR1 MNHNY and CDR2 SVGAGI (reference sequence). Trimming left V 0 bases short and J 0 bases short, with 12 bases between. This CDR3 is 16 amino acids long. The CDR3 bases are TGTGCCAGCAGTTACTCGAGGGGGACAAGCTCCTACGAGCAGTACTTC. This codes for CASSYSRGTSSYEQYF.

The chain is built from TRBV29-1 and TRBJ2-1, with 7 bases that match TRBD1. J lost 10 bases, V lost 8 bases, and 8 bases had no gene match. The CDR3 extends over 11 amino acids. CDR1 and CDR2 (germline): SQVTM, ANQGSEA. CDR3 nucleotide sequence: TGCAGCTTTACAGGGGATCGGGAGCAGTTCTTC. Translated, it gives CSFTGDREQFF.

This clonotype was seen a few times. The chain combines TRBV18 with TRBJ2-7; 7 positions agree with TRBD2. This CDR3 contains 14 residues. Trimming cost V 2 bases and J 4 bases; bases outside gene matches: 5. Germline CDR1 is KGHSH and CDR2 is LQKENI. CDR3 residues: CASSPSGTEYEQYF. CDR3 DNA: TGTGCCAGCTCACCAAGCGGGACGGAATACGAGCAGTACTTC.

A remark on this clonotype: This clone may be a read error of a much larger clone one base away. Here the CDR3 omits its conserved ending phenylalanine or tryptophan, so a read error is the likely source. J is TRBJ2-2 and V is TRBV6-5; 8 positions match TRBD1. This CDR3 is built from 16 residues. Germline assignment: CDR1 MNHEY and CDR2 SVGAGI. V trimming: 0 bases; J trimming: 4 bases; junction bases outside the gene matches: 4. The CDR3 reads CASSYSGQGVTGELFL. The CDR3 nucleotides read TGTGCCAGCAGTTACTCCGGACAGGGAGTCACCGGGGAGCTGTTTCTT.

J is TRBJ1-1 and V is TRBV29-1; D call uncertain. Per germline, CDR1 SQVTM and CDR2 ANQGSEA. The V gene lost 7 bases and the J gene lost 10 bases, with 22 bases spanning the gap. This CDR3 has 13 residues. The CDR3 region is CSGWAYSSIGAFF. As DNA, the CDR3 is TGCAGCGGTTGGGCCTACAGTTCCATTGGAGCTTTCTTT. The full variable domain, rest sourced from reference TRBV29-1 and TRBJ1-1, is SAVISQKPSRDICQRGTSLTIQCQVDSQVTMMFWYRQQPGQSLTLIATANQGSEATYESGFVIDKFPISRPNLTFSTLTVSNMSPEDSSIYLCSGWAYSSIGAFFGQGTRLTVV.

The sample holds many counts of this clonotype. The V call is TRBV6-1, the J call TRBJ1-2; 10 bases map to TRBD1. The trim removed 6 bases at V and 5 bases at J, leaving 6 bases unmatched. The CDR3 sequence is 14 residues long. The germline CDR1 and CDR2 sequences are MNHNS and SASEGT. The CDR3, as DNA: TGTGCCAGCAGAGCGGGACAGGGGATTTATGGCTACACCTTC. It yields the protein CASRAGQGIYGYTF.

Many counts were recorded for this clonotype. The J gene is TRBJ1-5, the V gene TRBV19; D gene unclear. CDR1 is LNHDA, CDR2 SQIVND, per germline (reference sequence). Deletions cut 10 bases from V and 7 bases from J, with 14 bases between. This CDR3 region has 12 residues. This CDR3 reads CATTSYGQPQHF. Here the CDR3 DNA reads TGTGCCACCACCTCCTACGGGCAGCCCCAGCATTTT. Combining the CDR3 with reference TRBV19 and TRBJ1-5 gives the whole variable domain DGGITQSPKYLFRKEGQNVTLSCEQNLNHDAMYWYRQDPGQGLRLIYYSQIVNDFQKGDIAEGYSVSREKKESFPLTVTSAQKNPTAFYLCATTSYGQPQHFGDGTRLSIL.

This clonotype showed up many times. CDR3 nucleotide sequence: TGTGCCAGCAGGGACCAGGATCAGCCCCAGCATTTT. It translates to CASRDQDQPQHF. The J gene is TRBJ1-5, the V gene TRBV6-1; D remains unclear. The CDR3 is made up of 12 amino acids. Germline loops: CDR1 MNHNS, CDR2 SASEGT. Trimming pared 6 bases from V and 5 bases from J, leaving 8 bases between.

Worth noting for this clonotype: Mismatch with germline at one junction end may stem from a read error. The V and J genes are TRBV15 and TRBJ2-3; D tentatively reads TRBD1 or TRBD2 (7 bases each). Germline V gene lookup returns CDR1 LNHNV and CDR2 YYDKDF (reference sequence). The CDR3 spans 17 residues. DNA of the CDR3: TGTGCCACCGGCAGGGGGAGGGGATCCCGACAACTAGATACGCAGTATTTT. Translation gives CATGRGRGSRQLDTQYF.

A remark on this clonotype: Being one base from a much bigger clone, this may be a read error. The rearrangement uses TRBV20-1 and TRBJ1-2; D is unresolved. Germline V lookup: CDR1 DFQATT, CDR2 SNEGSKA (reference sequence). The length of the CDR3 is 14 residues. CDR3 DNA sequence: TGCAGTGCTAGCCTCCACGGGCAGAACTCTGGCTACACCTTC. Translating it yields CSASLHGQNSGYTF.

Of note for this clonotype: A much larger clone differs by one base, so this may be a read error. In nucleotides, the CDR3 is TGCAGTGCTAGATCATTACAGGATAATTCTGAGAACGAGCAGTACTTC. Protein sequence: CSARSLQDNSENEQYF. The genes are TRBV20-1 and TRBJ2-7; D is possibly TRBD1 (5 bases). The CDR3 runs 16 residues. Germline-derived CDR1 and CDR2 are DFQATT and SNEGSKA (reference sequence). Trimming left V 2 bases short and J 5 bases short, with 22 bases between.

The rearrangement links TRBV6-5 to TRBJ2-1; no definite D call. Germline V gene lookup returns CDR1 MNHEY and CDR2 SVGAGI. The CDR3 sequence is 15 residues long. The germline V and J ends were trimmed by 5 bases and 6 bases, with 17 bases remaining between them. The CDR3 DNA follows: TGTGCCAGCAGTCACGTTTCTCCCGGGTCCAATGAGCAGTTCTTC. This encodes CASSHVSPGSNEQFF.

The chain joins TRBV15 to TRBJ1-4; TRBD1 might be the D (5 bases). Germline V gives CDR1 LNHNV, CDR2 YYDKDF (reference sequence). This CDR3 has 17 amino acids. Between the trimmed V and J ends, which lost 1 base and 6 bases, there was a span of 18 bases. CDR3 sequence reads: CATSRVNQGGWDEKLFF. CDR3 nucleotide sequence: TGTGCCACCAGCAGAGTTAATCAGGGAGGCTGGGATGAAAAACTGTTTTTT. Using reference TRBV15 and TRBJ1-4 for the parts outside the CDR3, the full variable domain is DAMVIQNPRYQVTQFGKPVTLSCSQTLNHNVMYWYQQKSSQAPKLLFHYYDKDFNNEADTPDNFQSRRPNTSFCFLDIRSPGLGDTAMYLCATSRVNQGGWDEKLFFGSGTQLSVL.

This clonotype was seen a few times. This may come from a read error, since a much larger clone is one base off. The CDR3 carries no conserved terminal phenylalanine or tryptophan, so it likely arises from a read error. J is TRBJ1-2 and V is TRBV30; D is undetermined. CDR3 length equals 13 residues. Germline assignment: CDR1 GTSNPN and CDR2 SVGIG (reference sequence). Trimming removed 8 bases from V and 7 bases from J, with 20 bases in between. The CDR3 loop is CALDKPGGVGYTL. CDR3 DNA: TGTGCCCTCGATAAGCCAGGTGGGGTTGGCTACACCCTC.

The genes are TRBV20-1 and TRBJ1-5; TRBD1 agrees at 7 bases. The CDR3 is made up of 14 amino acids. Germline CDR1 and CDR2: DFQATT and SNEGSKA (reference sequence). V trimming: 4 bases; J trimming: 4 bases; junction bases outside the gene matches: 7. The CDR3 DNA follows: TGCAGTGCTACCGTGACAGGGCCTAATCAGCCCCAGCATTTT. Protein: CSATVTGPNQPQHF.

This clonotype was picked up many times. The genes are TRBV20-1 and TRBJ2-3; 9 nucleotides line up with TRBD1. This CDR3 region has 14 residues. The germline V gene encodes CDR1 DFQATT and CDR2 SNEGSKA (reference sequence). The CDR3 nucleotides are TGCAGCGGCCTACAGGGGGCGCAAGCAGATACGCAGTATTTT. Amino acid sequence: CSGLQGAQADTQYF.

This clonotype was seen a few times. This sequence joins TRBV20-1 and TRBJ1-1; a weak D match, TRBD1 (6 bases). The V end lost 5 bases, the J end lost 0 bases, and 13 bases lay between the germline ends. The CDR3 is 14 amino acids. Germline lookup yields CDR1 DFQATT and CDR2 SNEGSKA (reference sequence). Written as DNA, the CDR3 is TGCAGTGCTCTACAGGGAGTCGTGAACACTGAAGCTTTCTTT. Translating gives CSALQGVVNTEAFF.